The TCR beta chain under discussion was sequenced for a study of post-analysis software for immune sequencing data. This CDR3 is built from 14 residues. Whole-study results and caveats: TRBV5-6, TRBV5-1 and TRBV20-1 were among 4 or 5 TRBV segments more frequent in patients than controls. Compared with controls, patients showed significantly lower normalized Chao1 diversity.

The TCR beta cDNA libraries contained unique molecular identifiers. Roughly 0.5 million cDNA molecules were obtained from roughly 1 to 10 million T cells. Each CDR3 protein gets one entry after TCRdb re-called the PCR reads with MiXCR. This table has about 460,000 distinct CDR3 sequences, under 55% appearing once. As for this clonotype: Its antigen is unidentified. The junction differs from germline at one of its ends, possibly a read error.

The source material was blood. The sequence was collected from a girl aged 5 to 17 with multiple sclerosis. V is TRBV12-3 or TRBV12-4 and J is TRBJ2-3, with D possibly matching TRBD1 (5 bases). CDR3 DNA: TGCGCCAGCAGTTTAGGACAAATCGCAGATACGCAGTATTTT. It yields the protein CASSLGQIADTQYF.